The 5 T cell receptor beta chains below all came from one sample that was sequenced in a study of breast tumors, draining lymph nodes, adjacent tissues. One entry per CDR3 protein results from TCRdb running MiXCR on the multiplex PCR reads. The sample records fewer than 25,000 distinct CDR3 sequences, over 60% being singletons. Sample: tumor-adjacent breast tissue. These receptors were taken from a female donor with breast cancer. Some clones in this sample may be carry-over from other donors' samples.

The chain uses TRBV20-1 and TRBJ2-3; D ambiguous. This CDR3 is built from 15 residues. Trimming removed 3 bases from V and 3 bases from J, with 16 bases in between. Looked up from germline, CDR1 is DFQATT and CDR2 is SNEGSKA (reference sequence). The CDR3 spells CSARVPGPQTDTQYF. The CDR3 DNA is TGCAGTGCTAGGGTACCGGGCCCCCAGACAGATACGCAGTATTTT.

This rearrangement joins TRBV24-1 to TRBJ1-4; D possibly corresponds to TRBD1 (5 bases). This CDR3 is 15 amino acids long. With 1 base removed from V and 8 bases from J, the gap between germline ends came to 13 bases. Looked up from germline, CDR1 is KGHDR and CDR2 is SFDVKD. For the CDR3, the DNA is TGTGCCACCAGTGATTTATCGGACCAGGGAGAAAAACTGTTTTTT. It specifies CATSDLSDQGEKLFF.

This clonotype was seen only a few times. The J gene is TRBJ1-6, the V gene TRBV19; D gene unclear. The CDR3 runs 13 residues. Germline CDR1 is LNHDA and CDR2 is SQIVND (reference sequence). The ends were cut back, 6 bases at V and 5 bases at J, with 8 bases in the middle. The CDR3 sequence is CASSMRDNSPLHF. The CDR3 nucleotides are TGTGCCAGTAGCATGAGGGATAATTCACCCCTCCACTTT.

With respect to this clonotype: One end of the junction is discordant with germline, which a read error may explain. The rearrangement links TRBV6-5 to TRBJ2-7; D assignment may be TRBD1 or TRBD2 (6 bases each). Germline CDR1 MNHEY, CDR2 SVGAGI. The CDR3 has 17 amino acids. This CDR3 is CASGYRSGPGGAREQYF. The CDR3 nucleotides are TGTGCCAGCGGTTACAGGTCGGGTCCCGGGGGCGCTCGCGAGCAGTACTTC.

This clonotype was recorded once. This CDR3 fails to terminate in the conserved phenylalanine or tryptophan, so it likely reflects a read error. V and J are TRBV2 and TRBJ1-2; D ambiguous. The germline V gene has CDR1 SNHLY and CDR2 FYNNEI. The CDR3 loop spans 13 amino acids. As DNA, the CDR3 is TGTGCCAGCAATGCGGGTAACTACTATGACTACACCCTC. It yields the protein CASNAGNYYDYTL.